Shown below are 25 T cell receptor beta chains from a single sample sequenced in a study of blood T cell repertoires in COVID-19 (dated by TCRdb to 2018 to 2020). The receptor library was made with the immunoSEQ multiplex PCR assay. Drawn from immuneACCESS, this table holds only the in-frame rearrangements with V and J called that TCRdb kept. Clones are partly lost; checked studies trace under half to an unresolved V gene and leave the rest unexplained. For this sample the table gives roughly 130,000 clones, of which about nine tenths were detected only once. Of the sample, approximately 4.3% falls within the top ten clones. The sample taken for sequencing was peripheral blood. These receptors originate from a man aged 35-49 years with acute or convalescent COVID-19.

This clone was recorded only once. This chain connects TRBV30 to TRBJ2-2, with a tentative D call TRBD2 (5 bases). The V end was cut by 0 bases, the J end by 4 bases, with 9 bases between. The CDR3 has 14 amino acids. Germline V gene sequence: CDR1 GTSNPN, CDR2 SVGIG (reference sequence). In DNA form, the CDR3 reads TGTGCCTGGAGTGTCATGAGGGCCACCGGGGAGCTGTTTTTT. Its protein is CAWSVMRATGELFF.

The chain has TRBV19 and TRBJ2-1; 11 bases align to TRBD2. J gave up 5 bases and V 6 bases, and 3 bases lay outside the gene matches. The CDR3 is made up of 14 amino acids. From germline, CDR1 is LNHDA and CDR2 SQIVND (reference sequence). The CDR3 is CASRGLADHNEQFF. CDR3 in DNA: TGTGCCAGTAGGGGACTAGCGGACCACAATGAGCAGTTCTTC.

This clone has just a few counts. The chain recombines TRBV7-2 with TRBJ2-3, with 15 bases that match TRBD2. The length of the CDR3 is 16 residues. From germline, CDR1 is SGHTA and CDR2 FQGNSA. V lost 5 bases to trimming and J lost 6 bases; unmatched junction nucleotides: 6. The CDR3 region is CASSEGLAGGLDTQYF. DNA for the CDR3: TGTGCCAGCAGCGAAGGACTAGCGGGAGGGTTGGATACGCAGTATTTT.

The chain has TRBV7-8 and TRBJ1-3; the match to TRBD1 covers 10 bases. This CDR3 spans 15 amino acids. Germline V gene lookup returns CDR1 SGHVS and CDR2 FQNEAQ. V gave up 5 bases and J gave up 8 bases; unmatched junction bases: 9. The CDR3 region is CASSIRGTGVYTIYF. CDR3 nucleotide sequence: TGTGCCAGCAGCATAAGGGGGACAGGGGTTTACACCATATATTTT.

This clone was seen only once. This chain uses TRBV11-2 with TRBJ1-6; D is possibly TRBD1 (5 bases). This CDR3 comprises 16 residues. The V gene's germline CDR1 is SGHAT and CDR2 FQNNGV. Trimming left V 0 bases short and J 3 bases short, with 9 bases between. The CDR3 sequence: CASSLDQGRYNSPLHF. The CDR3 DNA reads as TGTGCCAGCAGCTTAGATCAGGGCCGCTATAATTCACCCCTCCACTTT.

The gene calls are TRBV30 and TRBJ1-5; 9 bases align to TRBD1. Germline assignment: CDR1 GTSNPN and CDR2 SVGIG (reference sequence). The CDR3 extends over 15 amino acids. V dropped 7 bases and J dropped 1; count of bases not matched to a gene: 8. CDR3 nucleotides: TGTGCCTCGTCTTGGACAGGGGAAAGCAATCAGCCCCAGCATTTT. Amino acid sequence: CASSWTGESNQPQHF.

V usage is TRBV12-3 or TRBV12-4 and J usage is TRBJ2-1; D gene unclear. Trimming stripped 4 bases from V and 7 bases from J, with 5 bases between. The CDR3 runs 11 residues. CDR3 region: CASSYSNEQFF. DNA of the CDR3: TGTGCCAGCAGTTACTCTAATGAGCAGTTCTTC.

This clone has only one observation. The CDR3 nucleotides read TGCAGCGTGCGACTAGCGGGAGACGAGCAGTACTTC. Translation: CSVRLAGDEQYF. The chain combines TRBV29-1 with TRBJ2-7, with TRBD2 matching 12 bases. Germline CDR1 reads SQVTM; CDR2 reads ANQGSEA. V shed 6 bases and J 5 bases; nucleotides not matched to a gene: 2. The CDR3 length is 12 residues.

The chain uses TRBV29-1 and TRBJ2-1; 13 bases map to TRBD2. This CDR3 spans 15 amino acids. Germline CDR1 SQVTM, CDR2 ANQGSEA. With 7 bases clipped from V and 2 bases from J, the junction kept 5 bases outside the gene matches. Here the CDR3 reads CSAPTSGRAYNEQFF. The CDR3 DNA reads TGCAGCGCCCCCACTAGCGGGAGGGCCTACAATGAGCAGTTCTTC.

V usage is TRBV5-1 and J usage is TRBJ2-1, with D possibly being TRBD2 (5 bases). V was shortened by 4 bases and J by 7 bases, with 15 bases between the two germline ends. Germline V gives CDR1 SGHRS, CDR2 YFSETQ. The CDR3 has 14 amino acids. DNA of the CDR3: TGCGCCAGCAGCCTCAGGACTTCGCAGAATGAGCAGTTCTTC. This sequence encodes CASSLRTSQNEQFF.

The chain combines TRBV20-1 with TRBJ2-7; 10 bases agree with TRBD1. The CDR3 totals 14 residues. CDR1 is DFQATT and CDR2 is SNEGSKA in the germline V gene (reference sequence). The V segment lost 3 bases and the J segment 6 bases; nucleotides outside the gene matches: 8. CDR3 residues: CSASVTGGLSEQYF. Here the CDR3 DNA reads TGCAGTGCTAGTGTGACAGGGGGCTTATCCGAGCAGTACTTC.

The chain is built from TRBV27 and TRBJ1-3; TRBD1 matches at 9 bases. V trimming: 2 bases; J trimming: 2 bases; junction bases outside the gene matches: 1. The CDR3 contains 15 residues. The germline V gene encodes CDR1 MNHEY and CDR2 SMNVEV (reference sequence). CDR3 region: CASSLGDRAGNTIYF. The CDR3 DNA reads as TGTGCCAGCAGTTTAGGGGACAGGGCTGGAAACACCATATATTTT.

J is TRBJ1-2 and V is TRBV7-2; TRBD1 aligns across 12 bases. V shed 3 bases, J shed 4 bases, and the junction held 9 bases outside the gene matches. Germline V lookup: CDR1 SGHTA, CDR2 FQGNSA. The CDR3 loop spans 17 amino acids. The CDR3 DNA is TGTGCCAGCAGCTTTGTGCCGGGACAGGGGGCGAGCTATGGCTACACCTTC. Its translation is CASSFVPGQGASYGYTF.

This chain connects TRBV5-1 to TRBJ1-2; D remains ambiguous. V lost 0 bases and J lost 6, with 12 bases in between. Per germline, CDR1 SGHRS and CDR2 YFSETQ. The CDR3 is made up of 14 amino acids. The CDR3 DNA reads TGCGCCAGCAGCTTGGTCCCGGGAAGTAATGGCTACACCTTC. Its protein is CASSLVPGSNGYTF.

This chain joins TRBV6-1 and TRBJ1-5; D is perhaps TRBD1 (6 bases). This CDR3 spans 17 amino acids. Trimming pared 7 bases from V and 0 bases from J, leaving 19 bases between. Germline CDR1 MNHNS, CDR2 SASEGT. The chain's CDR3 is CASNEGAGAYSNQPQHF. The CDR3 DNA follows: TGTGCCAGCAATGAGGGAGCGGGGGCCTATAGCAATCAGCCCCAGCATTTT.

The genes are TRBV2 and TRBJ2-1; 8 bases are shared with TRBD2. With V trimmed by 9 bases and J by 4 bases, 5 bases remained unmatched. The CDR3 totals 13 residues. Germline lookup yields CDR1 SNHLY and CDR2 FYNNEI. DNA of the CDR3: TGTGCCAGGAGCGGGAGAGGGTACAATGAGCAGTTCTTC. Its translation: CARSGRGYNEQFF.

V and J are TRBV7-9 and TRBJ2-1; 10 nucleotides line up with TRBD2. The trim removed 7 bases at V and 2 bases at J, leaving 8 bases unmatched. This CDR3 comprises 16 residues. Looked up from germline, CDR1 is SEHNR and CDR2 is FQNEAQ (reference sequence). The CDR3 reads CASIRLAGGPYNEQFF. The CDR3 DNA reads TGTGCCAGCATCCGATTAGCGGGAGGTCCCTACAATGAGCAGTTCTTC.

The chain's CDR3 is CASSSLRFTEAFF. The CDR3 bases are TGTGCCAGCAGCTCACTGAGATTCACTGAAGCTTTCTTT. V gene TRBV12-3 or TRBV12-4 combines with J gene TRBJ1-1; no reliable D call. CDR3 size: 13 residues. V gave up 6 bases and J gave up 4 bases, with 12 bases separating them.

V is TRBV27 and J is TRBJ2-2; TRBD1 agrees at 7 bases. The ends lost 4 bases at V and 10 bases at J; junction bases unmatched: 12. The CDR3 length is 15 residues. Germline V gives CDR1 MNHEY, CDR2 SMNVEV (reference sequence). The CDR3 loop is CASSSYTGQAVELFF. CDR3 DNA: TGTGCCAGCAGTTCGTATACCGGACAGGCAGTGGAGCTGTTTTTT.

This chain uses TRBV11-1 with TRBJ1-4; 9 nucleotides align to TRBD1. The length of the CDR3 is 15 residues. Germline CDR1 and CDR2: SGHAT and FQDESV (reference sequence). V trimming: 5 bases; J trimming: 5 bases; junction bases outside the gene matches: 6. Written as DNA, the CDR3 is TGTGCCAGCAGCCACCTTGGACAGGGGAATGAAAAACTGTTTTTT. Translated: CASSHLGQGNEKLFF.

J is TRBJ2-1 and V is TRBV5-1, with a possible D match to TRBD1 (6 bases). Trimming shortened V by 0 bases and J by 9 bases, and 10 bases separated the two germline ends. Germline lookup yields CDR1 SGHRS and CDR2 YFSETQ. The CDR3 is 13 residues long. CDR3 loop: CASSLETGIEQFF. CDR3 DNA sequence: TGCGCCAGCAGCTTGGAAACAGGGATTGAGCAGTTCTTC.

CDR3 region: CASSETGGQPQHF. The CDR3 nucleotides read TGTGCCAGTTCCGAGACAGGTGGCCAGCCCCAGCATTTT. The J gene is TRBJ1-5, the V gene TRBV12-3 or TRBV12-4; TRBD1 is a possible D gene (6 bases). The ends were cut back, 9 bases at V and 7 bases at J, with 16 bases in the middle. The CDR3 runs 13 residues.

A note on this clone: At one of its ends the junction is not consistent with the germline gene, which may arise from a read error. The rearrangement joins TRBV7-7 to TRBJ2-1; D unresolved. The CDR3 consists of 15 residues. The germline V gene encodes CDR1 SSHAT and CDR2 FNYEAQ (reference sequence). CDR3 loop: CASSPGGSSYNEQFF. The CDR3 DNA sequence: TGTGCTAGCAGCCCGGGTGGAAGCTCCTACAATGAGCAGTTCTTC.

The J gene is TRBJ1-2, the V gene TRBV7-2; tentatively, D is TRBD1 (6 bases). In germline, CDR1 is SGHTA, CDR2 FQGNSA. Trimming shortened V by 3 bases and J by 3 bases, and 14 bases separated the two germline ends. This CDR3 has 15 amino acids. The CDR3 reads CASSLTTGADYGYTF. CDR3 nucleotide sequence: TGTGCCAGCAGCTTGACGACAGGAGCTGACTATGGCTACACCTTC.

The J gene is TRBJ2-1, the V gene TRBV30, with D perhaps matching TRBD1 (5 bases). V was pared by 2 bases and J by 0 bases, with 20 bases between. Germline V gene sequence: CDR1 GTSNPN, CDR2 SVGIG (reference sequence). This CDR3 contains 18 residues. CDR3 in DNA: TGTGCCTGGAGTCTAGTGGGGCGGTTGACGAGCTCCTACAATGAGCAGTTCTTC. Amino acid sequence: CAWSLVGRLTSSYNEQFF.